The following is a T cell receptor beta chain sequence with its context. What it binds is not known. Specimens obtained from alopecia areata patients comprised lesional scalp punch biopsies and peripheral blood. The researchers isolated CD4+ and CD8+ T cells from PBMCs by sorting. Germline CDR1 reads MNHEY; CDR2 reads SMNVEV (reference sequence). Trimming pared 6 bases from V and 4 bases from J, leaving 12 bases between. The CDR3 contains 13 residues. These data originate in a study of CD8+ T cells in alopecia areata. About the study: Each day, treated patients took oral tofacitinib twice, at 5 to 10 mg per dose. The study's findings and limits: Among the cells sequenced in scalp samples are also the resident alphabeta T cells of normal skin.

The authors extracted RNA and reverse transcribed it into cDNA as the sequencing template. Repertoires were generated with immunoSEQ multiplex PCR, while TCRdb's copy carries only in-frame clones and drops some. Among 140,000 to 150,000 clones listed, around 51% were seen once. V and J are TRBV27 and TRBJ1-2, with D possibly TRBD1 on 6 matching bases. Material: CD4+ T cells sorted from blood, obtained at week 0. This TCR was sampled from a human donor with alopecia areata. The DNA for the CDR3 is TGTGCCAGCAGCCCCGACAGGTTCTATGGCTACACCTTC. Amino acids: CASSPDRFYGYTF.